One sample yielded the 3 T cell receptor beta chains listed below, sequenced in a study of cytomegalovirus exposure and HLA in healthy donors. TCRdb's copy holds only in-frame clones and misses some; the assay was immunoSEQ multiplex PCR. Here the sample spans 110,000 to 150,000 clones, roughly 89% being singletons. The source material was PBMCs. These receptors all come from a woman between 18 and 29 years old in good health and CMV-seropositive.

This clone has a handful of counts. The chain uses TRBV25-1 and TRBJ2-2; a weak D match, TRBD2 (5 bases). The CDR3 runs 14 residues. In germline, CDR1 is MGHDK, CDR2 SYGVNS. Trimming stripped 5 bases from V and 4 bases from J, with 11 bases between. In nucleotides, the CDR3 is TGTGCCAGCAGTCATGTCGGGGTCACCGGGGAGCTGTTTTTT. Translating gives CASSHVGVTGELFF.

V usage is TRBV6-5 and J usage is TRBJ1-1; D is possibly TRBD1 (6 bases). The V end was cut by 6 bases, the J end by 5 bases, with 7 bases between. CDR1 MNHEY and CDR2 SVGAGI come from the germline V gene. CDR3 length: 11 amino acids. The CDR3 sequence is CASSTGTEAFF. The CDR3 region has the DNA TGTGCCAGCAGCACAGGGACTGAAGCTTTCTTT.

The J gene is TRBJ1-1, the V gene TRBV19; 8 nucleotides line up with TRBD1. This CDR3 has 14 residues. V dropped 6 bases and J dropped 3; count of bases not matched to a gene: 6. The V gene's germline CDR1 is LNHDA and CDR2 SQIVND (reference sequence). CDR3 DNA sequence: TGTGCCAGTAGACCGGACAGGGCTCACACTGAAGCTTTCTTT. Its protein product is CASRPDRAHTEAFF.